Here is one T cell receptor beta chain with its context. What it recognizes is unknown. The CDR3 contains 15 residues. The ends were cut back, 7 bases at V and 4 bases at J, with 20 bases in the middle. Germline loops: CDR1 SGHRS, CDR2 YFSETQ. This sample is part of a study of STAT3 mutations in large granular lymphocyte leukemia. General observations from the study: Sampling intervals varied between patients and samples. In T-cell large granular lymphocyte leukemia, about half of patients showed multiple immunodominant subclonotypes.

The assay was immunoSEQ multiplex PCR, and TCRdb's table has in-frame clones only and misses some. The sample carries under 35,000 clones, 70% to 90% recorded once. The material sequenced was peripheral blood mononuclear cells. The receptor was isolated from a man in his sixties with T-cell large granular lymphocyte leukemia. Some clones in this sample may be carry-over from other donors' samples. The chain recombines TRBV5-1 with TRBJ2-5, with D perhaps matching TRBD1 (6 bases). CDR3 coding DNA: TGCGCCAGCGGAGCCGGGCCCTTAGGGGGAGAGACCCAGTACTTC. The encoded protein is CASGAGPLGGETQYF.